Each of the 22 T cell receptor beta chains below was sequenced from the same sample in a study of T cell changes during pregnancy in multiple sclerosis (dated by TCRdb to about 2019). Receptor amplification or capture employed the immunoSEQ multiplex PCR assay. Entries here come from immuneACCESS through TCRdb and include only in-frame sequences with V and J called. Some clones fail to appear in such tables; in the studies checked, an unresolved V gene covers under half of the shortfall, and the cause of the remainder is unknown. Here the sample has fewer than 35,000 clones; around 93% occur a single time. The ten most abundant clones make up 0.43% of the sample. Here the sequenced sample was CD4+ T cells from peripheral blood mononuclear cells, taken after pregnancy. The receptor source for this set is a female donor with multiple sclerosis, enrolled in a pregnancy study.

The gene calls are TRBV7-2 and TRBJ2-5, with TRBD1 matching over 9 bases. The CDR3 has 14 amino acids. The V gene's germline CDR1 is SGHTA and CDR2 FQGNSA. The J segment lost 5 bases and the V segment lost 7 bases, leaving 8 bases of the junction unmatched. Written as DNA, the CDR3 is TGTGCCAGCAACCGGGACAGGGTTTTGGAGACCCAGTACTTC. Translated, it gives CASNRDRVLETQYF.

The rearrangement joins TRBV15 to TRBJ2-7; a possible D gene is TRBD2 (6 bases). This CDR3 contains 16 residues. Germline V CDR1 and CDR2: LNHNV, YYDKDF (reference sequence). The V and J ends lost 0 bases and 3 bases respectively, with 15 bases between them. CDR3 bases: TGTGCCACCAGCAGAGATCTGGCGGGAACCTTCTACGAGCAGTACTTC. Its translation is CATSRDLAGTFYEQYF.

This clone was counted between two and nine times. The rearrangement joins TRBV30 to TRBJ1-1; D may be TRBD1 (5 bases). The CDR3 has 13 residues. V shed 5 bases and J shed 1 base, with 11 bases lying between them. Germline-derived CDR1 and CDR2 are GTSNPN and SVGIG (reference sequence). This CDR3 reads CAWRGLSNTEAFF. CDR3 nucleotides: TGTGCCTGGCGGGGACTTTCGAACACTGAAGCTTTCTTT.

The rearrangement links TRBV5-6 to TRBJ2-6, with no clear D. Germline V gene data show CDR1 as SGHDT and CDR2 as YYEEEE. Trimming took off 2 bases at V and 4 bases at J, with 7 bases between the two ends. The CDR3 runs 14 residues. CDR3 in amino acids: CASSLLTGANVLTF. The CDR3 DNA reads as TGTGCCAGCAGCTTACTCACCGGGGCCAACGTCCTGACTTTC.

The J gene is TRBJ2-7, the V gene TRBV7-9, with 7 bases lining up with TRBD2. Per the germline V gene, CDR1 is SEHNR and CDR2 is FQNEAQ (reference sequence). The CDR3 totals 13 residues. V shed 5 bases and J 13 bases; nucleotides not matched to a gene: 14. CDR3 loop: CASSPTSLNLVYF. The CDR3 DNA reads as TGTGCCAGCAGCCCGACTAGCCTGAATCTAGTCTACTTC. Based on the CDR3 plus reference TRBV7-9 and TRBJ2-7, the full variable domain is DTGVSQNPRHKITKRGQNVTFRCDPISEHNRLYWYRQTLGQGPEFLTYFQNEAQLEKSRLLSDRFSAERPKGSFSTLEIQRTEQGDSAMYLCASSPTSLNLVYFGPGTRLTVT.

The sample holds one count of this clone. The CDR3: CAIPGTGGSKGTGELFF. The CDR3 DNA is TGTGCCATTCCCGGGACAGGGGGCTCCAAAGGCACCGGGGAGCTGTTTTTT. The rearrangement links TRBV28 to TRBJ2-2, with 12 bases lining up with TRBD1. The germline V gene encodes CDR1 MDHEN and CDR2 SYDVKM. The CDR3 is 17 residues long. V was clipped by 10 bases and J by 4 bases; unmatched bases: 13.

CDR3 sequence reads: CASKDRNTEAFF. The CDR3 nucleotides read TGTGCCAGTAAGGACAGGAACACTGAAGCTTTCTTT. The gene calls are TRBV19 and TRBJ1-1; a possible D gene is TRBD1 (6 bases). Germline CDR1 reads LNHDA; CDR2 reads SQIVND (reference sequence). V lost 7 bases, J lost 1 base, and 7 bases lay in between. This CDR3 is built from 12 residues. The full variable domain, rest sourced from reference TRBV19 and TRBJ1-1, is DGGITQSPKYLFRKEGQNVTLSCEQNLNHDAMYWYRQDPGQGLRLIYYSQIVNDFQKGDIAEGYSVSREKKESFPLTVTSAQKNPTAFYLCASKDRNTEAFFGQGTRLTVV.

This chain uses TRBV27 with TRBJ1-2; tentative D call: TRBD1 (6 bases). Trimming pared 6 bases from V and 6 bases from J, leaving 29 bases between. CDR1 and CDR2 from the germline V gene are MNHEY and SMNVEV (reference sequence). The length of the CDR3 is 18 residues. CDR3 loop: CASRIYGPGEGRGDGYTF. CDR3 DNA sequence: TGTGCCAGCAGAATTTACGGTCCAGGGGAAGGTCGGGGGGATGGCTACACCTTC.

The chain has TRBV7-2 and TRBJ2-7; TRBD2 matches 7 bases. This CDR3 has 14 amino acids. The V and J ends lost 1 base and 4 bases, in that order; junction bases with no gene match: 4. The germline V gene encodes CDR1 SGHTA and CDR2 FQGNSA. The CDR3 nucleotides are TGTGCCAGCAGCTTAGTGGGAGGGCCGTACGAGCAGTACTTC. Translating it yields CASSLVGGPYEQYF.

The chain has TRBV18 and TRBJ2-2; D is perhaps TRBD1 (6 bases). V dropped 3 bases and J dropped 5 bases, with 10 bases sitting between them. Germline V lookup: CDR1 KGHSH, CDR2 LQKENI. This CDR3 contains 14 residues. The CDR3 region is CASSPNRETGELFF. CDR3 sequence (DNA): TGTGCCAGCTCACCGAACAGGGAAACCGGGGAGCTGTTTTTT.

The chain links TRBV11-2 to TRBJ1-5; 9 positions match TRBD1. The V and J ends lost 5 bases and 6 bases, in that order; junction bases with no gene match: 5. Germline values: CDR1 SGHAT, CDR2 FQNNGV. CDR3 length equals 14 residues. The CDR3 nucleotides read TGTGCCAGCAGCGCCCTACAGGGGGCTCAGCCCCAGCATTTT. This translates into CASSALQGAQPQHF.

DNA for the CDR3: TGCGCCAGCAGCTTCGAGGGCGCGGGCACTGAAGCTTTCTTT. This codes for CASSFEGAGTEAFF. V gene TRBV5-1 combines with J gene TRBJ1-1; no clear D gene. This CDR3 spans 14 amino acids. Per the germline V gene, CDR1 is SGHRS and CDR2 is YFSETQ. V lost 2 bases and J lost 4, with 12 bases in between.

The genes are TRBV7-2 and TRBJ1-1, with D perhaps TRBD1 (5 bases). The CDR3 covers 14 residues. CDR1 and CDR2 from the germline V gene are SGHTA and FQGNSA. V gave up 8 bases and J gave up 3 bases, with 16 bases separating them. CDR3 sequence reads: CASHAGPVHTEAFF. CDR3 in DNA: TGTGCCAGCCACGCGGGGCCAGTCCACACTGAAGCTTTCTTT.

In DNA, the CDR3 is TGTGCCAGCAGGACTTTAAGGGGTTCTGGAAACACCATATATTTT. This gives the protein CASRTLRGSGNTIYF. The genes are TRBV27 and TRBJ1-3; TRBD1 is a possible D gene (5 bases). Germline V lookup: CDR1 MNHEY, CDR2 SMNVEV (reference sequence). Trimming took 6 bases from V and 1 from J, leaving 13 bases between them. The CDR3 loop spans 15 amino acids.

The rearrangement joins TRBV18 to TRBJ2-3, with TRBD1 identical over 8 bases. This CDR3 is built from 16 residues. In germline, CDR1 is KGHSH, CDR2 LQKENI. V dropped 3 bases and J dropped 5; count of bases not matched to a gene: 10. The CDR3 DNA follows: TGTGCCAGCTCACCGGGACAGGCCCAACGGGGAGATACGCAGTATTTT. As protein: CASSPGQAQRGDTQYF.

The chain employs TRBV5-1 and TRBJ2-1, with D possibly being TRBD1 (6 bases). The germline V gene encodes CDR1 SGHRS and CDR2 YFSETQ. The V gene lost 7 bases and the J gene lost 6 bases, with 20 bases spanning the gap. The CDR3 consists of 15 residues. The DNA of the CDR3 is TGCGCCAGCGGCACAGCACAGGGTGGGGCCAATGAGCAGTTCTTC. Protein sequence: CASGTAQGGANEQFF.

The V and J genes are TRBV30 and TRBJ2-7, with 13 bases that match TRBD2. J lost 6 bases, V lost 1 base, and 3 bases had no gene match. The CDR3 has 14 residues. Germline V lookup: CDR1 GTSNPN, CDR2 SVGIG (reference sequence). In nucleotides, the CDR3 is TGTGCCTGGAGTGGAAGACTAGCGGGAGGCGAGCAGTACTTC. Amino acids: CAWSGRLAGGEQYF.

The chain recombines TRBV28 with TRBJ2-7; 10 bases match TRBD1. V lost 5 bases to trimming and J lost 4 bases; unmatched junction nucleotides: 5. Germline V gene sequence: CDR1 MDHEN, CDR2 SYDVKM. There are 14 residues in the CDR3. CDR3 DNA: TGTGCCAGCAGTCGGCCGGGACAGGGGTACGAGCAGTACTTC. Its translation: CASSRPGQGYEQYF.

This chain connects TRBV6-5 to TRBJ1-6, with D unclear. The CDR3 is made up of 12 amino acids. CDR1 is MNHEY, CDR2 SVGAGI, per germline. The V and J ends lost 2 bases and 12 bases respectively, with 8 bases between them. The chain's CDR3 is CASSYPQEPLHF. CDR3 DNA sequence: TGTGCCAGCAGTTACCCCCAGGAACCCCTCCACTTT.

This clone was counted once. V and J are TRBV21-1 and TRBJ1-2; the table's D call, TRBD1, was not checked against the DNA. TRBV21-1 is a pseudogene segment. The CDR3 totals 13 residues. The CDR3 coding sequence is TGTGCCAGCAGCAGGACAGGGAACTATGGCTACACCTTC. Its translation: CASSRTGNYGYTF.

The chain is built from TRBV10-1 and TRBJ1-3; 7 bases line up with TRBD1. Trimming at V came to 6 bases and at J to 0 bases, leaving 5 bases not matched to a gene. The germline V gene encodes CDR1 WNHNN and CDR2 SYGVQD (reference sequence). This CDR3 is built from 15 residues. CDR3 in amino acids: CASSSGTASGNTIYF. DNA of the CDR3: TGCGCCAGCAGCTCCGGGACAGCCTCTGGAAACACCATATATTTT.

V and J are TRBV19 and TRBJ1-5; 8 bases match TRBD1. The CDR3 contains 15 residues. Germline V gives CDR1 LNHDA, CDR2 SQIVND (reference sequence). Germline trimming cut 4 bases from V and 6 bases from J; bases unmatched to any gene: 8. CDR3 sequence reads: CASSTRQGIFQPQHF. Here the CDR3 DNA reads TGTGCCAGTAGTACCCGACAGGGGATCTTTCAGCCCCAGCATTTT.